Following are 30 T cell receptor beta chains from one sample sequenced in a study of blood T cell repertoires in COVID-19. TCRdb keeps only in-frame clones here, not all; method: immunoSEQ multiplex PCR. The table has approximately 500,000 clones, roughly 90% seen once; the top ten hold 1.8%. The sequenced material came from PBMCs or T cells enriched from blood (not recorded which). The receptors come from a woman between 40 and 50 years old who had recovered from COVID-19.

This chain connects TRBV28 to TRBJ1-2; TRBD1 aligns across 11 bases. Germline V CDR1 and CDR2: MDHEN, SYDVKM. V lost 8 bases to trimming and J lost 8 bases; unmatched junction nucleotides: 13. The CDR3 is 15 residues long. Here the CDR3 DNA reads TGTGCCAGCTCAACGGCCGGGACAGGGGGTAGAGGCTACACCTTC. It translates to CASSTAGTGGRGYTF.

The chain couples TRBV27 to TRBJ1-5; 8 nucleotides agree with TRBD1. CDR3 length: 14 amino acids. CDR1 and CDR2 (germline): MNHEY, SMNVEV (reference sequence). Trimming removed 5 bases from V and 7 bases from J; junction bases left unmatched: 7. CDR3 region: CASSIQGAGQPQHF. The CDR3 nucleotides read TGTGCCAGCAGTATTCAGGGGGCTGGGCAGCCCCAGCATTTT.

The CDR3 bases are TGTGCCACCCAGGGGGCGACGTACAATGAGCAGTTCTTC. Its translation: CATQGATYNEQFF. The chain is built from TRBV24-1 and TRBJ2-1; 8 nucleotides agree with TRBD1. The CDR3 has 13 residues. J gave up 4 bases and V 9 bases, and 4 bases lay outside the gene matches. Germline loops: CDR1 KGHDR, CDR2 SFDVKD.

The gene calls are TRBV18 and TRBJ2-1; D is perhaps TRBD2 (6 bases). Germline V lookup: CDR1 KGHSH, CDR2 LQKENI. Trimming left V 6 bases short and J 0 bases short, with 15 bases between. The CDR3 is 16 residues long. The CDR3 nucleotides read TGTGCCAGCTCGCCGGGACTTCAGAGCTCCTACAATGAGCAGTTCTTC. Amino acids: CASSPGLQSSYNEQFF.

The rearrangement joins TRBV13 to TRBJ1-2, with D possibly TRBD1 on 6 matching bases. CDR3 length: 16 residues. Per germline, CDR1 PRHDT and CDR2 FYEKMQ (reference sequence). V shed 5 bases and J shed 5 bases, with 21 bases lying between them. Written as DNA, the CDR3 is TGTGCCAGCAGCCTAGAGGGGTCAGGGGAAGGTTATGGCTACACCTTC. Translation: CASSLEGSGEGYGYTF.

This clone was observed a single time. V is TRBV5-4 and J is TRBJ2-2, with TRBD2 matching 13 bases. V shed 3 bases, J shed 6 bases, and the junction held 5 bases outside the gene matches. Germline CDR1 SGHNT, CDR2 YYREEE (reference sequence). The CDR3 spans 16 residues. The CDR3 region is CASSYGLAGVAGELFF. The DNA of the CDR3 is TGTGCCAGCAGCTATGGACTAGCGGGAGTAGCCGGGGAGCTGTTTTTT.

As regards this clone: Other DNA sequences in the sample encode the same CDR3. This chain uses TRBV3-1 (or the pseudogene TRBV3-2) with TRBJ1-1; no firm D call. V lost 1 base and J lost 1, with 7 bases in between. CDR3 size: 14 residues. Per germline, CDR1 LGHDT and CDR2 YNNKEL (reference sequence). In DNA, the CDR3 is TGTGCCAGCAGCCAAGTTGCAGGGAACACTGAAGCTTTCTTT. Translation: CASSQVAGNTEAFF.

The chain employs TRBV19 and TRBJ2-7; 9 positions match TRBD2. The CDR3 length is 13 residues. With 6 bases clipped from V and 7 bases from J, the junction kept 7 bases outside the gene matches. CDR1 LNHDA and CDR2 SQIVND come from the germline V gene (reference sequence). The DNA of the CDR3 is TGTGCCAGTAGCTATAGCGGGAGTTTTGAGCAGTACTTC. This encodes CASSYSGSFEQYF.

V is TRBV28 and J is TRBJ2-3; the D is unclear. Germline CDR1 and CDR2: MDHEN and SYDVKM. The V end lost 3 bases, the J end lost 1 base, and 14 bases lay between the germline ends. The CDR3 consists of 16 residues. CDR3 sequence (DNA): TGTGCCAGCAGTTTTCGGCGCACCAGGCGCACAGATACGCAGTATTTT. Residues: CASSFRRTRRTDTQYF.

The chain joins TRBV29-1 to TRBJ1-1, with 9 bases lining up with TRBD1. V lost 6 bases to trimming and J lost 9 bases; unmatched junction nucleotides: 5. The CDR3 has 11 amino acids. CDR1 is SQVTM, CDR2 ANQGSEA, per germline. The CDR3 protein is CSVVGQGKAFF. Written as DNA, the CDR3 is TGCAGCGTGGTAGGACAGGGGAAAGCTTTCTTT.

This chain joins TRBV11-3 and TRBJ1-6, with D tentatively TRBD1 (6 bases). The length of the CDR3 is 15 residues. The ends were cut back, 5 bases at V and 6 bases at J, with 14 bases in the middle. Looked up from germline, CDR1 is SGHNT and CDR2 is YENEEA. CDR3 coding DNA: TGTGCCAGCAGCCCGAACAGGGTCCCTAATTCACCCCTCCACTTT. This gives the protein CASSPNRVPNSPLHF.

CDR3 protein: CASSRLTTGETQYF. CDR3 DNA sequence: TGTGCCAGCAGCCGCCTCACCACGGGAGAGACCCAGTACTTC. This chain connects TRBV5-6 to TRBJ2-5; no clear D gene. V was cut by 4 bases and J by 4 bases, with 14 bases left in between. The CDR3 has 14 residues. The germline CDR1 and CDR2 sequences are SGHDT and YYEEEE.

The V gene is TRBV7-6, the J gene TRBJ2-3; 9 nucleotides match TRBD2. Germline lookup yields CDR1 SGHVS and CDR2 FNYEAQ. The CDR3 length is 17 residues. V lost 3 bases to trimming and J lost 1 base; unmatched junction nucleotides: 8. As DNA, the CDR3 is TGTGCCAGCAGCTTCATGGCGACTAGCGGAGGCACAGATACGCAGTATTTT. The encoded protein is CASSFMATSGGTDTQYF.

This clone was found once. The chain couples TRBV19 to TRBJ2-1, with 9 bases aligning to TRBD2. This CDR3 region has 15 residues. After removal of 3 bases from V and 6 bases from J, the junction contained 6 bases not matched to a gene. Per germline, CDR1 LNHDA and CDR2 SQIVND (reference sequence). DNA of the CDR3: TGTGCCAGTAGTATGCTTAGCGGGAGAGTCAATGAGCAGTTCTTC. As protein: CASSMLSGRVNEQFF. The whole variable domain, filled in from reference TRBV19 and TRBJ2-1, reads DGGITQSPKYLFRKEGQNVTLSCEQNLNHDAMYWYRQDPGQGLRLIYYSQIVNDFQKGDIAEGYSVSREKKESFPLTVTSAQKNPTAFYLCASSMLSGRVNEQFFGPGTRLTVL.

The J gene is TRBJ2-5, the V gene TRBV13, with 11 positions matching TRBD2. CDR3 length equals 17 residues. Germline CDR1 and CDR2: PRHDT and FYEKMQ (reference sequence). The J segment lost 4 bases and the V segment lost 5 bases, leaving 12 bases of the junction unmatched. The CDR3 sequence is CASSPRAVAGGLETQYF. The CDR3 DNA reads TGTGCCAGCAGCCCCCGGGCGGTAGCGGGAGGGCTAGAGACCCAGTACTTC.

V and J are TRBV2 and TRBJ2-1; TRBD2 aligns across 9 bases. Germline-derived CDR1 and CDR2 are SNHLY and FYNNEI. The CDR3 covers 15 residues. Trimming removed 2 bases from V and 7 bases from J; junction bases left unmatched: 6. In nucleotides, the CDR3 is TGTGCCAGCAGTGAAAGGCGGGAGGGGGTGAATGAGCAGTTCTTC. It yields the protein CASSERREGVNEQFF.

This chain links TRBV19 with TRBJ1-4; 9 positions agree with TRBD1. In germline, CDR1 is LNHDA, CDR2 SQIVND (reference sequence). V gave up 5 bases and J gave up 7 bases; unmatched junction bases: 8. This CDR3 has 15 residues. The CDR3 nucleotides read TGTGCCAGTAGTCCGTCCGGGACAGGGATTGAAAAACTGTTTTTT. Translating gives CASSPSGTGIEKLFF.

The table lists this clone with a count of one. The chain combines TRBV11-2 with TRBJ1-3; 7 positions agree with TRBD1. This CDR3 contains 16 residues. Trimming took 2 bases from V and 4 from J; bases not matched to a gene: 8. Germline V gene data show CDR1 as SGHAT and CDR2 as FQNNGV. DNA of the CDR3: TGTGCCAGCAGCTTATCAGGCAGGGGGACAGGAAACACCATATATTTT. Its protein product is CASSLSGRGTGNTIYF.

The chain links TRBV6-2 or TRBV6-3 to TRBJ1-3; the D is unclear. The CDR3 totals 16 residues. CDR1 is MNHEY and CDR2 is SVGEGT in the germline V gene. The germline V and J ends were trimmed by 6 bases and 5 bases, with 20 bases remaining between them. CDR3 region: CASSPPGASPRNTIYF. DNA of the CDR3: TGTGCCAGCAGCCCCCCTGGAGCCAGCCCGAGAAACACCATATATTTT.

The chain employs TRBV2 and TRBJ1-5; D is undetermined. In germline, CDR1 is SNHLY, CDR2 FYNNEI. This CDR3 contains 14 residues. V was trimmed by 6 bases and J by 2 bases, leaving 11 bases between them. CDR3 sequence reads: CASSFDGGNQPQHF. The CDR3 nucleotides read TGTGCCAGCAGCTTCGACGGAGGCAATCAGCCCCAGCATTTT.

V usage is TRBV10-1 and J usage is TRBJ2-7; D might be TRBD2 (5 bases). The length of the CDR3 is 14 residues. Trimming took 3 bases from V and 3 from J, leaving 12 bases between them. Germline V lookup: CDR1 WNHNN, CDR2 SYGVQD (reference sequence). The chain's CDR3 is CASSDDPRGYEQYF. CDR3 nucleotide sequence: TGCGCCAGCAGTGATGACCCTCGGGGCTACGAGCAGTACTTC.

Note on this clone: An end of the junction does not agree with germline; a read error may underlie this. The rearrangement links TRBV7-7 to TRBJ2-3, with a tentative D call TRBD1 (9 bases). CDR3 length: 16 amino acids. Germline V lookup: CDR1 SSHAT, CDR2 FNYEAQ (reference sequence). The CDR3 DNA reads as TGTGCTAGCAGCCCGGGACTAGGACAGGGGACAGATACGCAGTATTTT. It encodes CASSPGLGQGTDTQYF.

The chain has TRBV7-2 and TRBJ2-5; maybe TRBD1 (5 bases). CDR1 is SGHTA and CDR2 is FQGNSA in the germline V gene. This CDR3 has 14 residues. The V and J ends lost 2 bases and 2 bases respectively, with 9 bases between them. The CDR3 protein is CASSLLRQQETQYF. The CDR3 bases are TGTGCCAGCAGCTTACTCCGACAGCAAGAGACCCAGTACTTC.

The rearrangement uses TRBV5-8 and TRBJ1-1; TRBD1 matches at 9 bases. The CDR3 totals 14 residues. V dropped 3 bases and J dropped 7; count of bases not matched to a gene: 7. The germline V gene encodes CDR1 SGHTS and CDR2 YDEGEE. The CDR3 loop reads CASSSKQGAIEAFF. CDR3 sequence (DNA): TGTGCCAGCAGCTCGAAACAGGGGGCCATTGAAGCTTTCTTT.

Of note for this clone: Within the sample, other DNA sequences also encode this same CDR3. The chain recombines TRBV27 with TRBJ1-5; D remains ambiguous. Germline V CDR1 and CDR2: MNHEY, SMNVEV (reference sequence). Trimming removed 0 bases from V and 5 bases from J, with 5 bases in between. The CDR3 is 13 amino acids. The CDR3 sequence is CASSLSPYQPQHF. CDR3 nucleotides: TGTGCCAGCAGTTTATCCCCTTATCAGCCCCAGCATTTT.

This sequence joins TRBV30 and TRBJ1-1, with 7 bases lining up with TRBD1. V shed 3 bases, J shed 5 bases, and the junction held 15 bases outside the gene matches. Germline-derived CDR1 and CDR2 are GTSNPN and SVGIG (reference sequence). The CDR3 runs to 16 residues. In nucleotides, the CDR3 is TGTGCCTGGAGAAAGGAGGGGGCGAATTCCGGAACTGAAGCTTTCTTT. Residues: CAWRKEGANSGTEAFF.

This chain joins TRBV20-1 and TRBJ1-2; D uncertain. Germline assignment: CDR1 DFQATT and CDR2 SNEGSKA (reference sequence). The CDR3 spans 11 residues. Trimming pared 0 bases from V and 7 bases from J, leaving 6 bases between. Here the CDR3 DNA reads TGCAGTGCTAGAGATCGGGTTGGCTACACCTTC. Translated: CSARDRVGYTF.

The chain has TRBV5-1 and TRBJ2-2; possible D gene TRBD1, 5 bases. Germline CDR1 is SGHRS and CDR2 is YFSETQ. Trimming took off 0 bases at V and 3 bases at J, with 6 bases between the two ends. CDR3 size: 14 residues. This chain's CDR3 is CASSLAQDTGELFF. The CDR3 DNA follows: TGCGCCAGCAGCTTGGCACAGGACACCGGGGAGCTGTTTTTT. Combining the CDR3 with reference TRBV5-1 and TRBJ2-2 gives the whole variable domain KAGVTQTPRYLIKTRGQQVTLSCSPISGHRSVSWYQQTPGQGLQFLFEYFSETQRNKGNFPGRFSGRQFSNSRSEMNVSTLELGDSALYLCASSLAQDTGELFFGEGSRLTVL.

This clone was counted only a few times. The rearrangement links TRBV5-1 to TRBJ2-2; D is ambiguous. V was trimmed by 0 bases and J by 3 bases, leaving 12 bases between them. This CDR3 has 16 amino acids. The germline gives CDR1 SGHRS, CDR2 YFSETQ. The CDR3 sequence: CASSLAGNFYTGELFF. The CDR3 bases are TGCGCCAGCAGCTTGGCGGGTAACTTCTACACCGGGGAGCTGTTTTTT.

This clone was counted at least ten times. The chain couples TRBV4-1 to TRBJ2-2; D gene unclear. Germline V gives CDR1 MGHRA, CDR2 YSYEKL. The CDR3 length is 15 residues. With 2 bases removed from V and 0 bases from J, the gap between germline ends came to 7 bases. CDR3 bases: TGCGCCAGCAGCCAATCGGAGACGAACACCGGGGAGCTGTTTTTT. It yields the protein CASSQSETNTGELFF.